The T cell receptor beta chain described here comes from a study of beta chain features in type 1 diabetes. Reverse transcription of all isolated RNA meant that expressed TCRB transcripts were sequenced. Generated by immunoSEQ multiplex PCR, the TCRdb table keeps only in-frame clones and is missing some. The table includes around 500,000 clones, approximately 10% detected once. The CDR3 spans 15 residues. Per the germline V gene, CDR1 is KGHSH and CDR2 is LQKENI. V trimming: 4 bases; J trimming: 9 bases; junction bases outside the gene matches: 12. The clonotype originates from a young woman in good health. Sequenced: naive CD4+ T cells from blood. J is TRBJ2-7 and V is TRBV18; 10 bases agree with TRBD1. CDR3 bases: TGTGCCAGCTCACTCCCGGGACAGGGGAAATTTGGGCAGTACTTC. As protein: CASSLPGQGKFGQYF.